The 26 T cell receptor beta chains given below trace back to one sample, sequenced in a study of T-cell memory formation after mild COVID-19. From the 5' RACE reads, TCRdb called clonotypes with MiXCR, one entry per CDR3 protein. The profile shows 580,000 or so distinct CDR3 sequences, about 18% of them singletons. Input material: PBMCs or a T cell subset sorted from them (not recorded which). The receptors here all came from an adult woman who had mild COVID-19 (a few samples of this study predate the infection). Cell type and time point are not known.

The chain combines TRBV7-7 with TRBJ2-3; D gene uncertain. The V end was cut by 3 bases, the J end by 2 bases, with 6 bases between. Per germline, CDR1 SSHAT and CDR2 FNYEAQ (reference sequence). The CDR3 is 13 amino acids. The chain's CDR3 is CASSFGYTDTQYF. The CDR3 region has the DNA TGTGCCAGCAGCTTCGGCTACACAGATACGCAGTATTTT.

This clonotype was seen a few times. The chain has TRBV7-9 and TRBJ1-2; no reliable D call. Germline CDR1 is SEHNR and CDR2 is FQNEAQ (reference sequence). The CDR3 totals 13 residues. V was clipped by 1 base and J by 4 bases, with 7 bases between them. DNA for the CDR3: TGTGCCAGCAGCTTAGTACCAGTCTATGGCTACACCTTC. Encoded protein: CASSLVPVYGYTF.

The chain recombines TRBV12-3 or TRBV12-4 with TRBJ1-1; D may be TRBD1 (6 bases). The length of the CDR3 is 11 residues. The V end lost 5 bases, the J end lost 9 bases, and 10 bases lay between the germline ends. The CDR3 spells CASSIGTQAFF. The DNA for the CDR3 is TGTGCCAGCAGTATCGGGACACAAGCTTTCTTT.

This clonotype is judged medium-sized. The rearrangement links TRBV6-2 or TRBV6-3 to TRBJ2-7, with a possible D match to TRBD2 (6 bases). V dropped 6 bases and J dropped 3 bases, with 15 bases sitting between them. Germline V gene lookup returns CDR1 MNHEY and CDR2 SVGEGT. The CDR3 totals 14 residues. The CDR3 sequence is CASSYSGMGYEQYF. In nucleotides, the CDR3 is TGTGCCAGCAGCTATAGCGGAATGGGCTACGAGCAGTACTTC.

V usage is TRBV10-3 and J usage is TRBJ2-7, with unresolved D. V was pared by 4 bases and J by 0 bases, with 10 bases between. Per the germline V gene, CDR1 is ENHRY and CDR2 is SYGVKD. CDR3 length equals 14 residues. Here the CDR3 reads CAISGFTFSYEQYF. The CDR3 DNA sequence: TGTGCCATCAGTGGGTTTACCTTCTCCTACGAGCAGTACTTC.

The genes are TRBV20-1 and TRBJ2-7; no definite D call. The CDR3 spans 13 residues. Between the trimmed V and J ends, which lost 6 bases and 0 bases, there was a span of 12 bases. Germline-derived CDR1 and CDR2 are DFQATT and SNEGSKA (reference sequence). The CDR3 nucleotides are TGCAGTGCAAACAGACCCAGCTCCTACGAGCAGTACTTC. As protein: CSANRPSSYEQYF.

This clonotype has at least ten counts. V is TRBV6-1 and J is TRBJ2-2; 9 positions agree with TRBD1. Trimming removed 9 bases from V and 2 bases from J; junction bases left unmatched: 1. The germline V gene encodes CDR1 MNHNS and CDR2 SASEGT. This CDR3 is 13 amino acids long. In DNA form, the CDR3 reads TGTGCCAGGGGACAGGGTAACACCGGGGAGCTGTTTTTT. Translated: CARGQGNTGELFF.

The rearrangement joins TRBV7-9 to TRBJ2-7; 8 bases fit TRBD1. CDR1 and CDR2 (germline): SEHNR, FQNEAQ (reference sequence). CDR3 length: 14 residues. V shed 4 bases, J shed 5 bases, and the junction held 7 bases outside the gene matches. CDR3 loop: CASSSTFRGHEQYF. In DNA form, the CDR3 reads TGTGCCAGCAGCTCGACCTTCAGGGGGCACGAGCAGTACTTC.

The chain has TRBV5-1 and TRBJ2-7; D is unresolved. Trimming took off 0 bases at V and 0 bases at J, with 10 bases between the two ends. Looked up from germline, CDR1 is SGHRS and CDR2 is YFSETQ. The CDR3 is 15 amino acids. This chain's CDR3 is CASSLARTLSYEQYF. Here the CDR3 DNA reads TGCGCCAGCAGCTTGGCCCGAACTCTCTCCTACGAGCAGTACTTC.

The chain employs TRBV4-1 and TRBJ2-7; TRBD1 matches 8 bases. The CDR3 runs to 17 residues. The J segment lost 3 bases and the V segment lost 0 bases, leaving 10 bases of the junction unmatched. Germline-derived CDR1 and CDR2 are MGHRA and YSYEKL. In nucleotides, the CDR3 is TGCGCCAGCAGCCAAGACCCCGACAGGGGCGATGACTACGAGCAGTACTTC. The encoded protein is CASSQDPDRGDDYEQYF.

There are many counts of this clonotype. V usage is TRBV3-1 and J usage is TRBJ2-7; D is uncertain. This CDR3 comprises 12 residues. Germline CDR1 LGHDT, CDR2 YNNKEL (reference sequence). Trimming pared 5 bases from V and 4 bases from J, leaving 9 bases between. The CDR3 DNA reads TGTGCCAGCAGCTCGGCCTCGTACGAGCAGTACTTC. This codes for CASSSASYEQYF.

The chain couples TRBV20-1 to TRBJ1-1, with 11 positions matching TRBD1. CDR1 is DFQATT and CDR2 is SNEGSKA in the germline V gene (reference sequence). The junction had 6 bases not matched to a gene; V was cut back by 2 bases and J by 7 bases. The CDR3 extends over 14 amino acids. The CDR3 bases are TGCAGTGCTAGAATCGGACAGGGGGCGGGTGAAGCTTTCTTT. This encodes CSARIGQGAGEAFF.

This clonotype turned up a few times. J is TRBJ2-1 and V is TRBV7-2, with D hard to call. The germline V gene has CDR1 SGHTA and CDR2 FQGNSA. The CDR3 sequence is 12 residues long. V shed 5 bases and J shed 9 bases, with 11 bases lying between them. The CDR3 DNA reads as TGTGCCAGCAGCGCCCGTTGGGTTGAGCAGTTCTTC. Translating gives CASSARWVEQFF.

V usage is TRBV24-1 and J usage is TRBJ2-5, with 8 nucleotides matching TRBD1. This CDR3 region has 16 residues. Germline CDR1 reads KGHDR; CDR2 reads SFDVKD. J was trimmed by 2 bases and V by 5 bases; bases with no gene match: 9. The DNA for the CDR3 is TGTGCCACCAGTGGGATAACCGGGACAGGACAAGAGACCCAGTACTTC. Its protein product is CATSGITGTGQETQYF.

The CDR3 reads CASSPGFLYEQYF. The DNA of the CDR3 is TGTGCCAGCAGCCCAGGCTTCCTCTACGAGCAGTACTTC. V and J are TRBV3-1 and TRBJ2-7; D is unclear. The CDR3 has 13 residues. The V end was cut by 4 bases, the J end by 3 bases, with 10 bases between. CDR1 is LGHDT and CDR2 is YNNKEL in the germline V gene (reference sequence).

The chain has TRBV27 and TRBJ2-7; D is possibly TRBD1 (6 bases). Germline V gives CDR1 MNHEY, CDR2 SMNVEV (reference sequence). The CDR3 has 12 amino acids. V lost 8 bases to trimming and J lost 6 bases, with 14 bases between them. The CDR3 region has the DNA TGTGCCAGCGGGGGCACTCCCCTCGAGCAGTACTTC. It translates to CASGGTPLEQYF.

In its sample, this clonotype was seen a few times. This chain connects TRBV29-1 to TRBJ2-2; TRBD1 matches 9 bases. V dropped 5 bases and J dropped 8; count of bases not matched to a gene: 6. Germline-derived CDR1 and CDR2 are SQVTM and ANQGSEA. The CDR3 spans 13 residues. CDR3 sequence: CSVLQGAEGELFF. CDR3 nucleotides: TGCAGCGTTCTACAGGGGGCGGAAGGGGAGCTGTTTTTT.

The V gene is TRBV5-6, the J gene TRBJ2-3, with TRBD2 as a possible D gene (6 bases). CDR1 is SGHDT, CDR2 YYEEEE, per germline. The CDR3 totals 14 residues. V was trimmed by 0 bases and J by 5 bases, leaving 10 bases between them. In DNA, the CDR3 is TGTGCCAGCAGCTTGGACCGAGCGGGAGATACGCAGTATTTT. It encodes CASSLDRAGDTQYF.

This clonotype came up a few times. The V gene is TRBV7-2, the J gene TRBJ2-4; D is uncertain. Germline lookup yields CDR1 SGHTA and CDR2 FQGNSA. Trimming cost V 1 base and J 4 bases, with 8 bases left between them. The CDR3 runs to 14 residues. The CDR3 DNA is TGTGCCAGCAGCTTAGTGGGCTTAAAAAACATTCAGTACTTC. This gives the protein CASSLVGLKNIQYF.

This clonotype came up a few times. J is TRBJ1-6 and V is TRBV27; a weak D match, TRBD1 (6 bases). CDR1 and CDR2 (germline): MNHEY, SMNVEV (reference sequence). This CDR3 comprises 14 residues. The V end was cut by 6 bases, the J end by 8 bases, with 14 bases between. For the CDR3, the DNA is TGTGCCAGCAGACTACAGGGAGGGGATTCACCCCTCCACTTT. Its translation is CASRLQGGDSPLHF.

The genes are TRBV19 and TRBJ1-2; 7 positions match TRBD1. The CDR3 consists of 16 residues. V lost 6 bases to trimming and J lost 3 bases; unmatched junction nucleotides: 13. The germline gives CDR1 LNHDA, CDR2 SQIVND (reference sequence). The CDR3: CASSSSPGQLYYGYTF. The CDR3 coding sequence is TGTGCCAGTAGCTCGTCCCCGGGACAGCTCTACTATGGCTACACCTTC.

This clonotype was seen only a few times. The V gene is TRBV12-3 or TRBV12-4, the J gene TRBJ2-7; D is undetermined. The V end was cut by 1 base, the J end by 0 bases, with 7 bases between. The CDR3 has 14 amino acids. The CDR3 DNA is TGTGCCAGCAGTTTAGACCCGGGCTCCTACGAGCAGTACTTC. This translates into CASSLDPGSYEQYF.

About this clonotype: The junction departs from the called germline gene at one end, perhaps through a read error. This rearrangement joins TRBV7-7 to TRBJ2-5, with D hard to call. Germline V gene sequence: CDR1 SSHAT, CDR2 FNYEAQ (reference sequence). The CDR3 extends over 12 amino acids. CDR3 protein: CASSLGSGPQYF. CDR3 DNA sequence: TGTGCTAGCAGCTTAGGCAGTGGGCCCCAGTACTTC. Full variable domain (outside the CDR3, taken from reference TRBV7-7 and TRBJ2-5): GAGVSQSPRYKVTKRGQDVTLRCDPISSHATLYWYQQALGQGPEFLTYFNYEAQPDKSGLPSDRFSAERPEGSISTLTIQRTEQRDSAMYRCASSLGSGPQYFGPGTRLLVL.

This clonotype has just a few counts. The genes are TRBV9 and TRBJ2-7, with D perhaps given as TRBD1 or TRBD2 (5 bases each). Trimming cost V 0 bases and J 7 bases, with 14 bases left between them. This CDR3 region has 14 residues. CDR1 SGDLS and CDR2 YYNGEE come from the germline V gene. The DNA of the CDR3 is TGTGCCAGCAGCGTAGGGGGACGGTATGGAGAGCAGTACTTC. This translates into CASSVGGRYGEQYF.

This clonotype was seen repeatedly, ten times or more. Germline and junction disagree at one end, which may indicate a read error. This sequence joins TRBV5-1 and TRBJ2-1, with 7 nucleotides matching TRBD1. CDR1 is SGHRS, CDR2 YFSETQ, per germline. CDR3 length equals 12 residues. The chain's CDR3 is CASSLAGGKVVF. The CDR3 region has the DNA TGCGCCAGCAGCTTGGCAGGGGGTAAGGTGGTCTTC.

This clonotype turned up a few times. The genes are TRBV29-1 and TRBJ1-1, with TRBD1 identical over 9 bases. Germline lookup yields CDR1 SQVTM and CDR2 ANQGSEA. With 4 bases clipped from V and 5 bases from J, the junction kept 8 bases outside the gene matches. This CDR3 contains 14 residues. The CDR3 spells CSVVSYRGPTEAFF. Written as DNA, the CDR3 is TGCAGCGTTGTTTCTTACAGGGGGCCTACTGAAGCTTTCTTT.